These T cell receptor beta chains were read from a single sample in a study of Ad26.COV2.S vaccination and SARS-CoV-2 variants. The protocol was immunoSEQ multiplex PCR, while the TCRdb copy is restricted to in-frame clones and leaves out a portion. The table includes about 350,000 clones, around 90% detected once. This specimen consisted of peripheral blood, obtained after recovery from COVID-19. These receptors were obtained from a human donor who had recovered from COVID-19. The CDR3 runs from the conserved cysteine through the conserved F or W. Each record gives: clone size, J gene, V gene, D gene, CDR3 protein, CDR3 DNA. A D gene is named only where the DNA matches it firmly. Size tells how often a clone was seen (once, few, many) or the class of an expanded clone, and some rows leave it out.

>-|TRBJ1-2|TRBV6-5|-
CASSYAPRDGYTF
TGTGCCAGCAGTTACGCTCCGCGGGACGGCTACACCTTC
>-|TRBJ1-6|TRBV11-2|TRBD1
CASSPRQGAKNNSPLHF
TGTGCCAGCAGCCCCCGACAGGGGGCGAAGAATAATTCACCCCTCCACTTT
>-|TRBJ2-7|TRBV4-3|-
CASSQDTVSYEQYF
TGCGCCAGCAGCCAAGATACGGTCTCCTACGAGCAGTACTTC
>-|TRBJ1-2|TRBV5-1|TRBD1
CASSLGQGADGYTF
TGCGCCAGCAGCTTGGGCCAGGGGGCGGATGGCTACACCTTC
>once|TRBJ2-5|TRBV10-3|-
CAISESTQAQETQYF
TGTGCCATCAGTGAGTCGACTCAGGCACAAGAGACCCAGTACTTC
>-|TRBJ1-1|TRBV25-1|-
CASSEYGQDTEAFF
TGTGCCAGCAGTGAATATGGGCAGGACACTGAAGCTTTCTTT
>-|TRBJ1-3|TRBV28|-
CASIPLGSSGNTIYF
TGTGCCAGCATCCCCCTAGGGAGCTCTGGAAACACCATATATTTT
>-|TRBJ2-3|TRBV14|-
CASSQTGAGTDTQYF
TGTGCCAGCAGCCAAACGGGGGCCGGGACAGATACGCAGTATTTT
>-|TRBJ1-4|TRBV7-2|-
CASSQAQGLGEKLFF
TGTGCCAGCAGCCAAGCTCAGGGGTTAGGTGAAAAACTGTTTTTT
>-|TRBJ2-2|TRBV18|-
CASSPSRGTGELFF
TGTGCCAGCTCACCATCTCGGGGGACCGGGGAGCTGTTTTTT
>-|TRBJ1-5|TRBV2|TRBD1
CASRGQGGGNQPQHF
TGTGCCAGCAGAGGACAGGGAGGGGGGAATCAGCCCCAGCATTTT
>-|TRBJ2-5|TRBV6-6|-
CASSTLETQYF
TGTGCCAGCAGTACACTGGAGACCCAGTACTTC
>-|TRBJ1-4|TRBV4-2|-
CASSQETGSRGDEKLFF
TGTGCCAGCAGCCAAGAAACGGGGTCCCGAGGCGATGAAAAACTGTTTTTT
>-|TRBJ1-1|TRBV6-6|TRBD1
CASSLTTGVGTEAFF
TGTGCCAGCAGCCTTACTACAGGGGTGGGAACTGAAGCTTTCTTT
>-|TRBJ1-2|TRBV7-2|TRBD1
CASSGGQGGYTF
TGTGCCAGCAGCGGGGGACAGGGTGGCTACACCTTC
>once|TRBJ2-7|TRBV15|TRBD1
CATSGPRTGGYEQYF
TGTGCCACCAGCGGGCCACGGACAGGGGGCTACGAGCAGTACTTC
>-|TRBJ1-1|TRBV5-3|-
CARSLGQGAAEAFF
TGTGCCAGAAGCTTGGGGCAGGGTGCGGCTGAAGCTTTCTTT